This T cell receptor (beta chain) emerged from a study of blood T cell repertoires in COVID-19. About the research overall: Spain, Italy and the United States supplied samples that represented acute and convalescent COVID-19. T cells, B-cell-depleted T cells, or PBMCs provided the cDNA or gDNA that served as material.

This CDR3 has 17 residues. The V gene's germline CDR1 is SGHNT and CDR2 YENEEA. V shed 3 bases, J shed 8 bases, and the junction held 14 bases outside the gene matches. In the authors' methods: Estimates of nucleated cell counts were drawn from the amplification of reference gene primers. Sequencing used immunoSEQ multiplex PCR; TCRdb keeps in-frame clones, though not all of them. The DNA was the basis for D and trimming; V, J and clone size are from that table. The sample contains about 280,000 clones, about 80% of which appear only once. The sequence was obtained from a woman in her forties or fifties who had recovered from COVID-19. The V and J genes are TRBV11-3 and TRBJ2-1; 9 bases are shared with TRBD2. The sequenced material came from peripheral blood. The CDR3 bases are TGTGCCAGCAGCTTCGGCCCCCGGGGATGGACTAGCGATGAGCAGTTCTTC. This sequence encodes CASSFGPRGWTSDEQFF. The complete variable domain, with remaining parts taken from reference TRBV11-3 and TRBJ2-1, reads EAGVVQSPRYKIIEKKQPVAFWCNPISGHNTLYWYLQNLGQGPELLIRYENEEAVDDSQLPKDRFSAERLKGVDSTLKIQPAELGDSAVYLCASSFGPRGWTSDEQFFGPGTRLTVL.